This is a list of T cell receptor beta chains from one sample in a study of blood T cell repertoires in COVID-19. Clones were read by immunoSEQ multiplex PCR, and TCRdb kept only the in-frame ones, dropping some. The table lists 120,000 or so clones, 80% of them singletons. The specimen sequenced was peripheral blood. These receptors were collected from a man in his 60s with active or convalescent COVID-19. The CDR3 runs from the conserved cysteine through the conserved F or W. Fields, in order: D gene, J gene, V gene, clone size, CDR3 protein, CDR3 DNA. The D gene is left open where the match is weak. Expanded clones are given a class, and other clones once, few, many or no size at all.

d_call: NA; j_call: TRBJ1-1; v_call: TRBV28; clone_size: NA; cdr3_aa: CASRSPRSGLEAFF; cdr3_nt: TGTGCCAGCAGGTCCCCTCGGTCTGGGCTTGAAGCTTTCTTT
d_call: NA; j_call: TRBJ1-2; v_call: TRBV11-2; clone_size: NA; cdr3_aa: CASSFNTRGYGYTF; cdr3_nt: TGTGCCAGCAGCTTTAACACCAGGGGTTATGGCTACACCTTC
d_call: TRBD1; j_call: TRBJ2-7; v_call: TRBV9; clone_size: NA; cdr3_aa: CASSRAGGGTAYEQYF; cdr3_nt: TGTGCCAGCAGCAGAGCAGGGGGCGGGACAGCCTACGAGCAGTACTTC
d_call: NA; j_call: TRBJ2-2; v_call: TRBV9; clone_size: NA; cdr3_aa: CASSVLGAGELFF; cdr3_nt: TGTGCCAGCAGCGTCTTAGGGGCCGGGGAGCTGTTTTTT
d_call: TRBD2; j_call: TRBJ2-7; v_call: TRBV5-4; clone_size: NA; cdr3_aa: CASQAGGVINEQYF; cdr3_nt: TGTGCCAGCCAAGCGGGAGGGGTAATAAACGAGCAGTACTTC
d_call: NA; j_call: TRBJ2-7; v_call: TRBV10-1; clone_size: NA; cdr3_aa: CASSESNPPRLGTYEQYF; cdr3_nt: TGCGCCAGCAGTGAGTCGAACCCGCCGAGACTAGGCACCTACGAGCAGTACTTC
d_call: TRBD2; j_call: TRBJ2-1; v_call: TRBV7-9; clone_size: NA; cdr3_aa: CASSLTVAGVGEQFF; cdr3_nt: TGTGCCAGCAGCTTAACGGTAGCGGGAGTTGGGGAGCAGTTCTTC
d_call: TRBD1; j_call: TRBJ2-6; v_call: TRBV6-2/TRBV6-3; clone_size: NA; cdr3_aa: CASNPRDRGYNVLTF; cdr3_nt: TGTGCCAGCAACCCCCGGGACAGGGGGTACAACGTCCTGACTTTC
d_call: TRBD2; j_call: TRBJ2-1; v_call: TRBV7-2; clone_size: NA; cdr3_aa: CASSSTLAGGYNEQFF; cdr3_nt: TGTGCCAGCAGTTCCACACTAGCGGGAGGCTACAATGAGCAGTTCTTC
d_call: TRBD2; j_call: TRBJ2-3; v_call: TRBV5-6; clone_size: NA; cdr3_aa: CASSLRTSGRVTDTQYF; cdr3_nt: TGTGCCAGCAGCTTGAGGACTAGCGGGAGGGTCACAGATACGCAGTATTTT
d_call: NA; j_call: TRBJ2-7; v_call: TRBV20-1; clone_size: NA; cdr3_aa: CSGAEAYEQYF; cdr3_nt: TGCAGCGGCGCTGAGGCCTACGAGCAGTACTTC
d_call: NA; j_call: TRBJ2-4; v_call: TRBV6-5; clone_size: NA; cdr3_aa: CAIRLGARDIQYF; cdr3_nt: TGTGCCATTCGCCTGGGGGCGAGGGACATTCAGTACTTC
d_call: TRBD2; j_call: TRBJ2-1; v_call: TRBV27; clone_size: NA; cdr3_aa: CASSGLAGPGSYNEQFF; cdr3_nt: TGTGCCAGCTCGGGACTAGCGGGTCCCGGGTCCTACAATGAGCAGTTCTTC
d_call: TRBD2; j_call: TRBJ2-1; v_call: TRBV2; clone_size: NA; cdr3_aa: CASSGWTSGNYNEQFF; cdr3_nt: TGTGCCAGCAGCGGGTGGACTAGCGGGAACTACAATGAGCAGTTCTTC
d_call: NA; j_call: TRBJ2-1; v_call: TRBV27; clone_size: NA; cdr3_aa: CASSLGASRVYNEQFF; cdr3_nt: TGTGCCAGCAGTTTAGGGGCTTCCAGAGTCTACAATGAGCAGTTCTTC
d_call: NA; j_call: TRBJ2-1; v_call: TRBV6-5; clone_size: few; cdr3_aa: CASSRILAWYNEQFF; cdr3_nt: TGTGCCAGCAGTCGTATTCTAGCGTGGTACAATGAGCAGTTCTTC
d_call: TRBD2; j_call: TRBJ2-1; v_call: TRBV5-4; clone_size: many; cdr3_aa: CASGLRAGGEQFF; cdr3_nt: TGTGCCAGCGGGCTCCGGGCCGGGGGGGAGCAGTTCTTC
d_call: TRBD1; j_call: TRBJ1-2; v_call: TRBV7-3; clone_size: NA; cdr3_aa: CASNTDRGYGYTF; cdr3_nt: TGTGCCAGCAACACAGACAGGGGGTACGGCTACACCTTC
d_call: TRBD1; j_call: TRBJ2-3; v_call: TRBV9; clone_size: NA; cdr3_aa: CASSPAGTGITDTQYF; cdr3_nt: TGTGCCAGCAGCCCTGCGGGGACAGGGATTACAGATACGCAGTATTTT
d_call: TRBD2; j_call: TRBJ2-3; v_call: TRBV6-1; clone_size: NA; cdr3_aa: CASSEDRIAGVDTQYF; cdr3_nt: TGTGCCAGCAGTGAAGACCGTATAGCGGGTGTTGATACGCAGTATTTT
d_call: NA; j_call: TRBJ1-5; v_call: TRBV19; clone_size: NA; cdr3_aa: CASSTGLDQPQHF; cdr3_nt: TGTGCCAGTAGCACAGGGTTGGATCAGCCCCAGCATTTT
d_call: TRBD2; j_call: TRBJ2-2; v_call: TRBV27; clone_size: NA; cdr3_aa: CASSLRLAGGLGELFF; cdr3_nt: TGTGCCAGCAGTTTACGGCTAGCGGGAGGGCTGGGGGAGCTGTTTTTT
d_call: TRBD2; j_call: TRBJ2-7; v_call: TRBV11-2; clone_size: NA; cdr3_aa: CASSRTRTSGSYEQYF; cdr3_nt: TGTGCCAGCAGCCGTACACGGACTAGCGGGTCCTACGAGCAGTACTTC
d_call: NA; j_call: TRBJ2-3; v_call: TRBV25-1; clone_size: NA; cdr3_aa: CASSQWTNTDTQYF; cdr3_nt: TGTGCCAGCAGTCAATGGACTAACACAGATACGCAGTATTTT
d_call: TRBD1; j_call: TRBJ1-1; v_call: TRBV4-1; clone_size: few; cdr3_aa: CASSQSSRGVNTEAFF; cdr3_nt: TGCGCCAGCAGCCAATCCTCCAGGGGGGTGAACACTGAAGCTTTCTTT
d_call: NA; j_call: TRBJ2-7; v_call: TRBV28; clone_size: NA; cdr3_aa: CASRSGGYDEQYF; cdr3_nt: TGTGCCAGCAGGTCGGGCGGGTACGACGAGCAGTACTTC
d_call: TRBD1; j_call: TRBJ2-1; v_call: TRBV19; clone_size: NA; cdr3_aa: CASSPPGQGVGEQFF; cdr3_nt: TGTGCCAGTAGTCCCCCGGGACAGGGGGTAGGTGAGCAGTTCTTC
d_call: TRBD1; j_call: TRBJ1-1; v_call: TRBV19; clone_size: NA; cdr3_aa: CASSMRKMDREEKSTEAFF; cdr3_nt: TGTGCCAGTAGTATGAGGAAGATGGACAGGGAGGAAAAGAGCACTGAAGCTTTCTTT
d_call: NA; j_call: TRBJ2-7; v_call: TRBV6-5; clone_size: NA; cdr3_aa: CASGQDTLFYEQYF; cdr3_nt: TGTGCCAGCGGCCAGGATACTCTCTTTTACGAGCAGTACTTC
d_call: TRBD1; j_call: TRBJ2-5; v_call: TRBV5-4; clone_size: NA; cdr3_aa: CASSLDRVGETQYF; cdr3_nt: TGTGCCAGCAGCCTGGACAGGGTAGGAGAGACCCAGTACTTC
d_call: NA; j_call: TRBJ2-5; v_call: TRBV6-2/TRBV6-3; clone_size: NA; cdr3_aa: CASSYSSTGLKLQETQYF; cdr3_nt: TGTGCCAGCAGTTACTCTTCGACAGGATTGAAGTTACAAGAGACCCAGTACTTC
d_call: TRBD1; j_call: TRBJ1-1; v_call: TRBV7-2; clone_size: NA; cdr3_aa: CASSLGGQSVAFF; cdr3_nt: TGTGCCAGCAGCTTAGGGGGACAGTCTGTAGCTTTCTTT
d_call: NA; j_call: TRBJ1-1; v_call: TRBV5-1; clone_size: NA; cdr3_aa: CASREKGRRNTEAFF; cdr3_nt: TGCGCCAGCAGGGAGAAGGGGAGGAGGAACACTGAAGCTTTCTTT
d_call: NA; j_call: TRBJ1-3; v_call: TRBV5-5; clone_size: NA; cdr3_aa: CASSLRWGAGNTIYF; cdr3_nt: TGTGCCAGCAGCTTGAGGTGGGGGGCTGGAAACACCATATATTTT
d_call: TRBD1; j_call: TRBJ2-7; v_call: TRBV28; clone_size: few; cdr3_aa: CASSPPGQGIYEQYF; cdr3_nt: TGTGCCAGCAGTCCCCCGGGACAGGGAATCTACGAGCAGTACTTC
d_call: NA; j_call: TRBJ2-3; v_call: TRBV18; clone_size: few; cdr3_aa: CASSPDPGAGDTQYF; cdr3_nt: TGTGCCAGCTCACCAGATCCGGGAGCAGGAGATACGCAGTATTTT
d_call: NA; j_call: TRBJ1-5; v_call: TRBV28; clone_size: NA; cdr3_aa: CASRTEVRNQPQHF; cdr3_nt: TGTGCCAGCAGGACCGAGGTCAGAAATCAGCCCCAGCATTTT
d_call: TRBD2; j_call: TRBJ2-1; v_call: TRBV7-3; clone_size: NA; cdr3_aa: CASSSSATSDEQFF; cdr3_nt: TGTGCCAGCAGCTCCTCCGCGACTAGCGATGAGCAGTTCTTC
d_call: NA; j_call: TRBJ2-1; v_call: TRBV19; clone_size: NA; cdr3_aa: CASSISRRSYNEQFF; cdr3_nt: TGTGCCAGTAGTATATCTCGTCGCTCCTACAATGAGCAGTTCTTC
d_call: TRBD2; j_call: TRBJ2-5; v_call: TRBV19; clone_size: NA; cdr3_aa: CASRGLALGRETQYF; cdr3_nt: TGTGCCAGCCGTGGACTAGCCCTGGGTCGAGAGACCCAGTACTTC
d_call: NA; j_call: TRBJ1-6; v_call: TRBV30; clone_size: NA; cdr3_aa: CAWSPSIFQEHPLHF; cdr3_nt: TGTGCCTGGAGTCCGTCAATTTTTCAGGAACATCCCCTCCACTTT
d_call: NA; j_call: TRBJ1-5; v_call: TRBV7-3; clone_size: NA; cdr3_aa: CASSLQGDQPQHF; cdr3_nt: TGTGCCAGCAGCTTACAGGGTGATCAGCCCCAGCATTTT
d_call: NA; j_call: TRBJ1-5; v_call: TRBV28; clone_size: NA; cdr3_aa: CASSLGGPVSNQPQHF; cdr3_nt: TGTGCCAGCAGTTTGGGGGGTCCCGTGAGCAATCAGCCCCAGCATTTT